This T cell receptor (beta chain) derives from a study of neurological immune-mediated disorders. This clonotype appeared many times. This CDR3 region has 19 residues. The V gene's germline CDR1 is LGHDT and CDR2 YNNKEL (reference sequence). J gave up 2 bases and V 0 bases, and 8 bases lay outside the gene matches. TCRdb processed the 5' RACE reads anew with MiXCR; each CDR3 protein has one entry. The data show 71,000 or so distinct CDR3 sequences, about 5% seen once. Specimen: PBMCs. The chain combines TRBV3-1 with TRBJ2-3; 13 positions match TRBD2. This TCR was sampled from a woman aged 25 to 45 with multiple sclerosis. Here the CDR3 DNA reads TGTGCCAGCAGCCAAGATAATGGGGGGACTAGCGGGAACACAGATACGCAGTATTTT. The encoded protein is CASSQDNGGTSGNTDTQYF.